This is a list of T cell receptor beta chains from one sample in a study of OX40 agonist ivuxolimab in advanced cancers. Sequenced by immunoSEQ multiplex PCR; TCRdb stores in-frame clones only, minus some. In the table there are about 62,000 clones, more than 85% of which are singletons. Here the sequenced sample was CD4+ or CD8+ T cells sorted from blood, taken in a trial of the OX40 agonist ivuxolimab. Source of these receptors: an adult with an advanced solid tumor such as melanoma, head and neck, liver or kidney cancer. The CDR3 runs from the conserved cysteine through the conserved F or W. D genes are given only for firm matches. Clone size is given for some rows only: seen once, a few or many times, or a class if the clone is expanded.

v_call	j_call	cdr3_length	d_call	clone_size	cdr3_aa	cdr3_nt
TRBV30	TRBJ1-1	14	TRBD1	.	CAWRITGGNTEAFF	TGTGCCTGGAGAATTACAGGGGGGAACACTGAAGCTTTCTTT
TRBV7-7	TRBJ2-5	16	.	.	CASTEYNPLSQETQYF	TGTGCTAGCACCGAGTATAACCCTTTAAGCCAAGAGACCCAGTACTTC
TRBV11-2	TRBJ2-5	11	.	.	CASRLGETQYF	TGTGCCAGCAGGCTCGGAGAGACCCAGTACTTC
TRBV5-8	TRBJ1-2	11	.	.	CASSPLYGYTF	TGTGCCAGCAGTCCACTTTATGGCTACACCTTC
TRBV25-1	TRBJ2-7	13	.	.	CASRPSGSYEQYF	TGTGCCAGCAGGCCGAGCGGCTCCTACGAGCAGTACTTC
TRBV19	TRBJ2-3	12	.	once	CASSIEGGTQYF	TGTGCCAGTAGTATAGAAGGGGGGACGCAGTATTTT
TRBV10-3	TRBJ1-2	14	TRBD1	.	CAISSGQGYYGYTF	TGTGCCATCAGCTCGGGACAGGGCTACTATGGCTACACCTTC
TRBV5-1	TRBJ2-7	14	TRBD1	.	CASSFNSGGREQYF	TGCGCCAGCAGTTTTAATTCAGGGGGTCGGGAGCAGTACTTC
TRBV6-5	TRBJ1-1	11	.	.	CASTENTEAFF	TGTGCCAGTACAGAGAACACTGAAGCTTTCTTT
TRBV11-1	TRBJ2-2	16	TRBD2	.	CASSFSGLAGAVELFF	TGTGCCAGCAGCTTTTCCGGACTAGCGGGAGCGGTGGAGCTGTTTTTT
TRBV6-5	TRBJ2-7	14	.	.	CASRDPGKMYEQYF	TGTGCCAGCAGGGATCCGGGAAAGATGTACGAGCAGTACTTC
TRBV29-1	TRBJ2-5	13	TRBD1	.	CSVGAGQGETQYF	TGCAGCGTTGGGGCCGGACAGGGGGAGACCCAGTACTTC
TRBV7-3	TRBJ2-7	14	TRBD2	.	CASSPSGGGYEQYF	TGTGCCAGCAGCCCATCCGGCGGGGGGTACGAGCAGTACTTC
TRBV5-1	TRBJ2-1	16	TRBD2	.	CASSDPGRALYNEQFF	TGCGCCAGCAGCGATCCAGGGAGGGCCCTTTACAATGAGCAGTTCTTC
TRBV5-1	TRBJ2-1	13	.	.	CASSEGQWKEQFF	TGCGCCAGCAGCGAGGGACAATGGAAGGAGCAGTTCTTC
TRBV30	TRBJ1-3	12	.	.	CAWLGAGNTIYF	TGTGCCTGGTTGGGTGCTGGAAACACCATATATTTT
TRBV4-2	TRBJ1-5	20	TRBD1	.	CASSQDPGQGQFLSNQPQHF	TGTGCCAGCAGCCAAGATCCCGGACAGGGACAATTTCTTAGCAATCAGCCCCAGCATTTT
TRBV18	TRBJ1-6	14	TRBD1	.	CASSTTGEDGPLHF	TGTGCCAGCTCAACGACAGGGGAAGATGGACCCCTCCACTTT
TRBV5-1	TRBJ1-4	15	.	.	CASRRTGKSNEKLFF	TGCGCCAGCAGACGTACAGGGAAATCTAATGAAAAACTGTTTTTT
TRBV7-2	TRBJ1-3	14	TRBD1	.	CASSFRGTGNTIYF	TGTGCCAGCAGCTTCAGGGGGACGGGAAACACCATATATTTT